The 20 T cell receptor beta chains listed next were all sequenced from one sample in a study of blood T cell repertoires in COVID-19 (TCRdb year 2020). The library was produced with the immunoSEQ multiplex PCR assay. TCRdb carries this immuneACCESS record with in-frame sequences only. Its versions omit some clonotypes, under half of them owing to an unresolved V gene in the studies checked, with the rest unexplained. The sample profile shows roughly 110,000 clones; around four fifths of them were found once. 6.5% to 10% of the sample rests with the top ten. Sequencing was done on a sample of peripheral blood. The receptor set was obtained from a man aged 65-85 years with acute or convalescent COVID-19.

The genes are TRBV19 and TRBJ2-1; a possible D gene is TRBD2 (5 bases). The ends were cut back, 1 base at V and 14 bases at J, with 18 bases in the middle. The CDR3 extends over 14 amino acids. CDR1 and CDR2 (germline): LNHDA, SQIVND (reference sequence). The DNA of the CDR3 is TGTGCCAGTAGTATAGGGAGGACGCCGGGCCAGGAGTTCTTC. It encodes CASSIGRTPGQEFF.

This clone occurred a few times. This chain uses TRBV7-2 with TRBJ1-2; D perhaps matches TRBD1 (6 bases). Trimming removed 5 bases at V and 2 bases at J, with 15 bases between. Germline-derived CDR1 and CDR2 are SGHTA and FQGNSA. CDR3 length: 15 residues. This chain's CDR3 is CASSRRQALNYGYTF. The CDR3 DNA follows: TGTGCCAGCAGCCGCAGACAGGCTCTAAACTATGGCTACACCTTC.

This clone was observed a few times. DNA of the CDR3: TGTGCCAGTAGTATGGCCTATGGCTACACCTTC. Translating gives CASSMAYGYTF. V is TRBV19 and J is TRBJ1-2, with D hard to call. Trimming cost V 3 bases and J 4 bases, with 3 bases left between them. The CDR3 spans 11 residues. The V gene's germline CDR1 is LNHDA and CDR2 SQIVND (reference sequence).

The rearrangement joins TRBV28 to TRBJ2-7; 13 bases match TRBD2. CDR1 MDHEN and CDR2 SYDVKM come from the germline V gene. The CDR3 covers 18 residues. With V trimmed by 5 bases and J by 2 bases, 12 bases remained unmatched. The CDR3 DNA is TGTGCCAGCAGTCCGCCTCCGGGACTAGCGGGACTTACCTACGAGCAGTACTTC. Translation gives CASSPPPGLAGLTYEQYF.

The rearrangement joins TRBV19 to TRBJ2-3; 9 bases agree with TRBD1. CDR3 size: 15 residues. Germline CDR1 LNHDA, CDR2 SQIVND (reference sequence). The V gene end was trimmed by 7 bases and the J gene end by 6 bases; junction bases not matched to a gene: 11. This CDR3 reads CASMPLGQGADTQYF. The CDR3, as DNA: TGTGCCAGTATGCCCCTGGGACAGGGTGCTGATACGCAGTATTTT.

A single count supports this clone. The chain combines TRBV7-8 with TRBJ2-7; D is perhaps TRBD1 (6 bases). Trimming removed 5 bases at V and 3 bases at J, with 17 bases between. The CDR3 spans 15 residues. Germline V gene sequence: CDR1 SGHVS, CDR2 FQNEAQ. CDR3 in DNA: TGTGCCAGCAGCCCGTGGACAGAGGCTCTCTACGAGCAGTACTTC. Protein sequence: CASSPWTEALYEQYF.

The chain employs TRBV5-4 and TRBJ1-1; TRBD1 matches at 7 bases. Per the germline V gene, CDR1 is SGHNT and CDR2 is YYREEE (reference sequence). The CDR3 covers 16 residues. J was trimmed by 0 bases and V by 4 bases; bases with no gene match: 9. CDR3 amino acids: CASSSRRTGVNTEAFF. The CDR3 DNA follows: TGTGCCAGCAGCAGTAGGAGAACAGGGGTGAACACTGAAGCTTTCTTT.

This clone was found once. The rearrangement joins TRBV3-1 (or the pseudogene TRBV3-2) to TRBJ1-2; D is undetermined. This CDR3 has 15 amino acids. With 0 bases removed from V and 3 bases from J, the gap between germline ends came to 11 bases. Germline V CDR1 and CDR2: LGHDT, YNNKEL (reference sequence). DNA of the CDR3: TGTGCCAGCAGCCAAGATTGGCGGGGTGACTATGGCTACACCTTC. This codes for CASSQDWRGDYGYTF.

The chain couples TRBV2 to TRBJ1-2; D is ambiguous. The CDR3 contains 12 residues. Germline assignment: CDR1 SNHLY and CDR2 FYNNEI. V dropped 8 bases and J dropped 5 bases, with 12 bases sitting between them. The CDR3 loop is CASSSVSYGYTF. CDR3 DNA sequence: TGTGCCAGCTCATCGGTATCGTATGGCTACACCTTC.

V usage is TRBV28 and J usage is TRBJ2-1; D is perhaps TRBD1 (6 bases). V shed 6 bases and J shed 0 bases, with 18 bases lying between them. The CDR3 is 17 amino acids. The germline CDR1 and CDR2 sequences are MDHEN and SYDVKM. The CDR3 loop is CASSPGGTGSSYNEQFF. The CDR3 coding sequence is TGTGCCAGCAGCCCTGGGGGCACAGGGAGCTCCTACAATGAGCAGTTCTTC.

DNA of the CDR3: TGTGCCAGCAGGGTAGCGTCAGCCGAGCAGTACTTC. This sequence encodes CASRVASAEQYF. The chain is built from TRBV2 and TRBJ2-7, with D perhaps matching TRBD2 (5 bases). The germline V gene encodes CDR1 SNHLY and CDR2 FYNNEI. Trimming removed 6 bases from V and 6 bases from J, with 12 bases in between. CDR3 size: 12 residues. Full variable domain (missing parts from reference TRBV2 and TRBJ2-7): EPEVTQTPSHQVTQMGQEVILRCVPISNHLYFYWYRQILGQKVEFLVSFYNNEISEKSEIFDDQFSVERPDGSNFTLKIRSTKLEDSAMYFCASRVASAEQYFGPGTRLTVT.

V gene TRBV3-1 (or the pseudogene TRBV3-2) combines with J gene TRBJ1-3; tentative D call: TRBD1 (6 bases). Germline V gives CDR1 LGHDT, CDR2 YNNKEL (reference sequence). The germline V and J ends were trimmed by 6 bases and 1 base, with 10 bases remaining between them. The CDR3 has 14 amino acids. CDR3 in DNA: TGTGCCAGCAGGGAGGGGGGGTCTGGAAACACCATATATTTT. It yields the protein CASREGGSGNTIYF.

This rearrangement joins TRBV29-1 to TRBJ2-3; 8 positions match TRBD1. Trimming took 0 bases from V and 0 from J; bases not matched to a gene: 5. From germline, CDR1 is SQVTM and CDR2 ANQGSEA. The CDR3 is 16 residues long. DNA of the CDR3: TGCAGCGTTGAAGAGGGACAGGCTACTAGCACAGATACGCAGTATTTT. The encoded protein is CSVEEGQATSTDTQYF.

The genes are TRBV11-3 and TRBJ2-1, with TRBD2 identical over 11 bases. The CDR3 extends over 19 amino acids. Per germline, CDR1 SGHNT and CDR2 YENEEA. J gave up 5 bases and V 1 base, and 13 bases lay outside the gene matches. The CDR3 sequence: CASSLVAGTSGGSNNEQFF. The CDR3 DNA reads TGTGCCAGCAGCTTAGTAGCGGGTACTAGCGGGGGATCCAACAATGAGCAGTTCTTC.

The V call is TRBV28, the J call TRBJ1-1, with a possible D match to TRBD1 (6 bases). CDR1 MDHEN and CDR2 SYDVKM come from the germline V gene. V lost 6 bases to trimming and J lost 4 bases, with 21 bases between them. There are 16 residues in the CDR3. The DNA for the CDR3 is TGTGCCAGCAGCCCCTTCGAACAGGGATGGGGCACTGAAGCTTTCTTT. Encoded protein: CASSPFEQGWGTEAFF.

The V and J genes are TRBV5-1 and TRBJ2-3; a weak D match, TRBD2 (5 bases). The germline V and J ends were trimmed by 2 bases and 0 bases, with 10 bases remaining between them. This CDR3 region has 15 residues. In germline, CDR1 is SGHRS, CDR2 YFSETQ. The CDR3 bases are TGCGCCAGCAGCTTACAGCGGCGGAGCACAGATACGCAGTATTTT. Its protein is CASSLQRRSTDTQYF.

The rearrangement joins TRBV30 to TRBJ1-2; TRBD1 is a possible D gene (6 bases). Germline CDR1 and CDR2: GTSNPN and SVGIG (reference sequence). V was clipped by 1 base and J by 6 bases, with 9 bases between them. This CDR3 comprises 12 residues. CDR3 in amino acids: CAWSGGGDGYTF. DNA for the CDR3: TGTGCCTGGAGTGGAGGGGGAGATGGCTACACCTTC.

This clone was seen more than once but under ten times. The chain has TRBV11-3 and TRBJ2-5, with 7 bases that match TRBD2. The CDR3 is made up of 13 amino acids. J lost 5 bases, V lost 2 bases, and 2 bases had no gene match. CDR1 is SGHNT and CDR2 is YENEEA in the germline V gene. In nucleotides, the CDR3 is TGTGCCAGCAGCTTATACGGGGGGGAGACCCAGTACTTC. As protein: CASSLYGGETQYF.

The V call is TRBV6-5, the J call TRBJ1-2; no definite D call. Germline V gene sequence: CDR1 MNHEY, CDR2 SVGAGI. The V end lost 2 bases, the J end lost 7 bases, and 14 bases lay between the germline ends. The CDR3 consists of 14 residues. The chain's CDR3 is CASSYRGLNGGYTF. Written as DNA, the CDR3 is TGTGCCAGCAGTTACCGAGGTCTAAACGGTGGCTACACCTTC.

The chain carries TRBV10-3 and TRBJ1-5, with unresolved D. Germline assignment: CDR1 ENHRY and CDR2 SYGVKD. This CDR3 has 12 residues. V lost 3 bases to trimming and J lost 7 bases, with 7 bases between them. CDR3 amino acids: CAISDSYQPQHF. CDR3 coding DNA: TGTGCCATCAGTGATTCCTACCAGCCCCAGCATTTT.